The T cell receptor (beta chain) described here comes from a study of tumor and adjacent non-tumor tissue in lung cancer. Looking at the study overall: There were 11 to 12 adenocarcinoma, a couple of squamous cell carcinoma and 1 small cell lung cancer cases. Each sample yielded 4 million to 4.5 million productive TCRbeta reads on average.

This clonotype was detected many times. RNA was extracted from bulk tissue without any cell sorting. Three rounds of nested PCR, following a modified ARM-PCR protocol, produced the TCRbeta library. TCRdb re-analysed the multiplex PCR reads in MiXCR, keeping a single row per CDR3 protein. Altogether tens of thousands of distinct CDR3 sequences are present, about 72% being singletons, with the ten largest covering approximately 20%. This TCR came from a man in his fifties or sixties with non-small cell lung cancer. Sequencing input: lung tumor tissue.

The chain's CDR3 is CSVGQGWGQPQHF. For the CDR3, the DNA is TGCAGCGTTGGACAGGGGTGGGGTCAGCCCCAGCATTTT. This chain joins TRBV29-1 and TRBJ1-5; 8 positions agree with TRBD1. The V and J ends lost 4 bases and 6 bases, in that order; junction bases with no gene match: 5. Germline lookup yields CDR1 SQVTM and CDR2 ANQGSEA. This CDR3 is 13 amino acids long.